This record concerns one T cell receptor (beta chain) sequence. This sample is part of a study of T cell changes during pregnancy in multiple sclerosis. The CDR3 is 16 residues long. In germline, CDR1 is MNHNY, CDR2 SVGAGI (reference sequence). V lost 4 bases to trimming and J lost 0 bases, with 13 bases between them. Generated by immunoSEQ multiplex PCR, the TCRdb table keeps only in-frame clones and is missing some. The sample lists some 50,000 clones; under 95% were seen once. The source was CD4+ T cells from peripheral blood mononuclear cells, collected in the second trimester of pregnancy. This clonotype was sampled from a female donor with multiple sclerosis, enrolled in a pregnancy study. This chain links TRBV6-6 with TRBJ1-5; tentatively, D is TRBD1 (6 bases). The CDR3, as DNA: TGTGCCAGCAGTTTGGGGGGGGCAGATAGCAATCAGCCCCAGCATTTT. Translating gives CASSLGGADSNQPQHF.